A single sample gave rise to the 14 T cell receptor beta chains below, sequenced in a study of cytomegalovirus exposure and HLA in healthy donors. The PCR made use of 60 Vbeta and 13 Jbeta primers. Clones were sequenced by immunoSEQ multiplex PCR, and TCRdb holds only the in-frame ones, with some missing. The sample includes some 150,000 clones, 65% to 85% of them seen just once. The specimen sequenced was PBMCs. The source of these receptors is a male donor in good health and CMV-seronegative.

This clone turned up a few times. The chain carries TRBV27 and TRBJ2-7; 10 bases align to TRBD1. The CDR3 consists of 12 residues. Trimming cost V 10 bases and J 3 bases; bases outside gene matches: 3. CDR1 MNHEY and CDR2 SMNVEV come from the germline V gene (reference sequence). For the CDR3, the DNA is TGTGCCACCGGACAGGGGGACTACGAGCAGTACTTC. Its translation: CATGQGDYEQYF.

This clone has more than one count but fewer than ten. The chain recombines TRBV4-1 with TRBJ2-1, with TRBD1 matching over 7 bases. After removal of 1 base from V and 5 bases from J, the junction contained 2 bases not matched to a gene. The CDR3 totals 14 residues. Germline V gene data show CDR1 as MGHRA and CDR2 as YSYEKL. The CDR3 loop reads CASSQGDSDNEQFF. The CDR3 region has the DNA TGCGCCAGCAGCCAAGGGGACAGCGACAATGAGCAGTTCTTC.

The J gene is TRBJ1-5, the V gene TRBV2, with D perhaps matching TRBD1 (6 bases). The V and J ends lost 1 base and 6 bases respectively, with 13 bases between them. CDR1 is SNHLY and CDR2 is FYNNEI in the germline V gene. This CDR3 has 15 amino acids. The CDR3 region is CASSEDGGGGQPQHF. Here the CDR3 DNA reads TGTGCCAGCAGTGAAGATGGGGGGGGCGGTCAGCCCCAGCATTTT.

The chain combines TRBV11-2 with TRBJ2-5; D is unresolved. The CDR3 has 14 residues. Germline CDR1 reads SGHAT; CDR2 reads FQNNGV. V lost 6 bases, J lost 1 base, and 12 bases lay in between. CDR3 nucleotide sequence: TGTGCCAGCAGGTCCCCTAGAAGCCAAGAGACCCAGTACTTC. Translating gives CASRSPRSQETQYF.

The CDR3 region is CASTEGGELFF. The CDR3 coding sequence is TGTGCCAGCACCGAGGGAGGGGAGCTGTTTTTT. This rearrangement joins TRBV13 to TRBJ2-2; a possible D gene is TRBD2 (5 bases). V lost 7 bases and J 8 bases, leaving 8 bases between the germline ends. The CDR3 has 11 residues. Germline loops: CDR1 PRHDT, CDR2 FYEKMQ (reference sequence).

The V and J genes are TRBV4-1 and TRBJ1-4; 8 nucleotides match TRBD1. Trimming took 2 bases from V and 6 from J; bases not matched to a gene: 5. Germline V CDR1 and CDR2: MGHRA, YSYEKL. The length of the CDR3 is 15 residues. For the CDR3, the DNA is TGCGCCAGCAGCCAACGACAGGGGTCGGATGAAAAACTGTTTTTT. This codes for CASSQRQGSDEKLFF.

The chain carries TRBV7-9 and TRBJ2-5, with 8 bases that match TRBD2. This CDR3 contains 12 residues. J gave up 5 bases and V 10 bases, and 6 bases lay outside the gene matches. Per germline, CDR1 SEHNR and CDR2 FQNEAQ (reference sequence). CDR3 region: CATSGGRETQYF. CDR3 nucleotide sequence: TGTGCCACGTCGGGGGGGAGGGAGACCCAGTACTTC.

The rearrangement uses TRBV5-1 and TRBJ1-1; a weak D match, TRBD1 (6 bases). The CDR3 length is 15 residues. The ends were cut back, 2 bases at V and 6 bases at J, with 17 bases in the middle. Germline V gene data show CDR1 as SGHRS and CDR2 as YFSETQ. The CDR3 DNA is TGCGCCAGCAGCTTTGAACAGGGAGCAGCGGCTGAAGCTTTCTTT. Amino acids: CASSFEQGAAAEAFF.

The chain couples TRBV11-1 to TRBJ2-7; no clear D gene. Germline CDR1 SGHAT, CDR2 FQDESV (reference sequence). V dropped 5 bases and J dropped 4 bases, with 12 bases sitting between them. This CDR3 has 13 amino acids. CDR3 bases: TGTGCCAGCAGCCTAAACGGTGGTTACGAGCAGTACTTC. Protein sequence: CASSLNGGYEQYF.

The chain has TRBV6-4 and TRBJ2-1, with 10 nucleotides matching TRBD2. Trimming at V came to 5 bases and at J to 6 bases, leaving 7 bases not matched to a gene. This CDR3 spans 15 amino acids. Germline values: CDR1 MRHNA, CDR2 SNTAGT. The CDR3 nucleotides are TGTGCCAGCAGTAAGCGGGAGGGTCTCTCCAATGAGCAGTTCTTC. It encodes CASSKREGLSNEQFF.

On this clone itself: One end of the junction does not line up with germline, which may come from a read error. This sequence joins TRBV7-9 and TRBJ1-1; D ambiguous. This CDR3 has 16 amino acids. CDR1 and CDR2 (germline): SEHNR, FQNEAQ (reference sequence). The chain's CDR3 is CSSSLARTGMNTEAFF. CDR3 DNA: TGTTCCAGCAGCTTAGCGAGGACGGGAATGAACACTGAAGCTTTCTTT.

V usage is TRBV7-6 and J usage is TRBJ2-5; possible D gene TRBD2, 6 bases. This CDR3 is 13 amino acids long. Per germline, CDR1 SGHVS and CDR2 FNYEAQ. Trimming removed 5 bases at V and 5 bases at J, with 12 bases between. The CDR3 loop reads CASSVTSVETQYF. DNA for the CDR3: TGTGCCAGCAGCGTGACTAGTGTGGAGACCCAGTACTTC. The variable domain in full, completed from reference TRBV7-6 and TRBJ2-5, reads GAGVSQSPRYKVTKRGQDVALRCDPISGHVSLYWYRQALGQGPEFLTYFNYEAQQDKSGLPNDRFSAERPEGSISTLTIQRTEQRDSAMYRCASSVTSVETQYFGPGTRLLVL.

The table lists this clone with a count of one. This chain links TRBV7-2 with TRBJ2-5; the D is unclear. The germline V gene has CDR1 SGHTA and CDR2 FQGNSA. CDR3 length: 14 residues. V gave up 1 base and J gave up 5 bases, with 11 bases separating them. The CDR3 reads CASSLVSLGETQYF. CDR3 DNA: TGTGCCAGCAGCTTAGTGAGCCTCGGGGAGACCCAGTACTTC. Full variable domain (remainder filled in from reference TRBV7-2 and TRBJ2-5): GAGVSQSPSNKVTEKGKDVELRCDPISGHTALYWYRQSLGQGLEFLIYFQGNSAPDKSGLPSDRFSAERTGGSVSTLTIQRTQQEDSAVYLCASSLVSLGETQYFGPGTRLLVL.

A note on this clone: The CDR3 ends on some other residue instead of the conserved phenylalanine or tryptophan, so this is likely a read error. The CDR3: CASGTGNTEAFL. The CDR3 DNA sequence: TGTGCCAGTGGGACAGGGAACACTGAAGCTTTCCTT. The chain combines TRBV5-4 with TRBJ1-1; 8 nucleotides match TRBD1. Unmatched junction bases numbered 1, after V lost 8 bases and J lost 1 base. The CDR3 is 12 residues long. CDR1 and CDR2 (germline): SGHNT, YYREEE (reference sequence).